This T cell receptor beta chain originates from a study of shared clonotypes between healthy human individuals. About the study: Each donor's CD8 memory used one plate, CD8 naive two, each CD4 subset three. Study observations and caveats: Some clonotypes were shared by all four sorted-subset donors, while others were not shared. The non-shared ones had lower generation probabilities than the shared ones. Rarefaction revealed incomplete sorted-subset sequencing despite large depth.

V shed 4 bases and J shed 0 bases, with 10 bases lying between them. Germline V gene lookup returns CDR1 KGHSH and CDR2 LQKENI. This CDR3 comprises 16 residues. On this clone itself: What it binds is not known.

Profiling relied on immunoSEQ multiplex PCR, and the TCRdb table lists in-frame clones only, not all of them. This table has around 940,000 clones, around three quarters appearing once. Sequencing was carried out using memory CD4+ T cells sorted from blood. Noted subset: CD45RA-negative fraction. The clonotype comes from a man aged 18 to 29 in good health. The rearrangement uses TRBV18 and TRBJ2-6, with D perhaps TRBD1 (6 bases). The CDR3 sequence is CASSHPGASGANVLTF. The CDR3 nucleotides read TGTGCCAGCTCACACCCAGGGGCCTCTGGGGCCAACGTCCTGACTTTC.